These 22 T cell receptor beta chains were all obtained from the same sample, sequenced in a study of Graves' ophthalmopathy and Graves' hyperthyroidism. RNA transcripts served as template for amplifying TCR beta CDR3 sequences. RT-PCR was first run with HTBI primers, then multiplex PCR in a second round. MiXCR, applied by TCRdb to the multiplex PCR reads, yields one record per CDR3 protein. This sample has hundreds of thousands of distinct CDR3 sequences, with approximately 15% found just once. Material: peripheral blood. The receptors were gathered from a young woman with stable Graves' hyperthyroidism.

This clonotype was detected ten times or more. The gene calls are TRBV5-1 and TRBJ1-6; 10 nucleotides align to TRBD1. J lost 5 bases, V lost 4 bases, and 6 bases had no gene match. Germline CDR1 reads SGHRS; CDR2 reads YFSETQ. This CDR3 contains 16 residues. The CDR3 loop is CASSLGTGANNSPLHF. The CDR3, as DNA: TGCGCCAGCAGCCTAGGGACAGGGGCGAATAATTCACCCCTCCACTTT.

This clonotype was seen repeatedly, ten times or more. Here the CDR3 DNA reads TGTGCCAGCAGTTACTCGACAGGGGGGGAGGGATCCTCCTACGAGCAGTACTTC. Translating it yields CASSYSTGGEGSSYEQYF. The V and J genes are TRBV6-5 and TRBJ2-7; 9 bases match TRBD1. The CDR3 extends over 18 amino acids. Germline trimming cut 0 bases from V and 0 bases from J; bases unmatched to any gene: 9. CDR1 is MNHEY and CDR2 is SVGAGI in the germline V gene.

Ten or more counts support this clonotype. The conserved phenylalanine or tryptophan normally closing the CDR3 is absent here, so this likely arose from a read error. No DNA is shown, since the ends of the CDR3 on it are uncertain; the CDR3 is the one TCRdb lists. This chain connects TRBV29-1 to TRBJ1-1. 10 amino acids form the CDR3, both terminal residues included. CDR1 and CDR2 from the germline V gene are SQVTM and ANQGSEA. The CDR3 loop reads CSVEEAGTAV.

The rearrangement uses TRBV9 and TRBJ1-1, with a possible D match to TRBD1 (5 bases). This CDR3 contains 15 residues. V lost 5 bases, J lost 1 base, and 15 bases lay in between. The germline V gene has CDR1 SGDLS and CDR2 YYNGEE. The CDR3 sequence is CASSRTGGRNTEAFF. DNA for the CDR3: TGTGCCAGCAGTCGGACCGGGGGGAGGAACACTGAAGCTTTCTTT. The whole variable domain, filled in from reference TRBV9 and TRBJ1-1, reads DSGVTQTPKHLITATGQRVTLRCSPRSGDLSVYWYQQSLDQGLQFLIQYYNGEERAKGNILERFSAQQFPDLHSELNLSSLELGDSALYFCASSRTGGRNTEAFFGQGTRLTVV.

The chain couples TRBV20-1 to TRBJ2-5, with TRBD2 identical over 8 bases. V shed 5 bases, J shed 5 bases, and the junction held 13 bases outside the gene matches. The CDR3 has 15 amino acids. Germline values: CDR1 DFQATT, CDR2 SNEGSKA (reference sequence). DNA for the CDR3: TGCAGTGCTGAAAATTTCGGGGGGGCCTGGGAGACCCAGTACTTC. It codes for CSAENFGGAWETQYF.

The CDR3, as DNA: TGTGCCAGCAGCCAAGATCTGACAGTGGGGGGCTACACCTTC. This codes for CASSQDLTVGGYTF. V and J are TRBV3-1 and TRBJ1-2; perhaps TRBD1 as D (5 bases). CDR1 and CDR2 from the germline V gene are LGHDT and YNNKEL (reference sequence). This CDR3 spans 14 amino acids. Deletions cut 0 bases from V and 8 bases from J, with 13 bases between.

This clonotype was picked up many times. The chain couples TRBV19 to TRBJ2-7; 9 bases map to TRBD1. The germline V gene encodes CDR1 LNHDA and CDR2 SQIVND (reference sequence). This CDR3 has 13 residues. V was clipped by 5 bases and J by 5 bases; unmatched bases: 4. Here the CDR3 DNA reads TGTGCCAGTAGTCCGCGACAGGGGGACGAGCAGTACTTC. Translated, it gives CASSPRQGDEQYF.

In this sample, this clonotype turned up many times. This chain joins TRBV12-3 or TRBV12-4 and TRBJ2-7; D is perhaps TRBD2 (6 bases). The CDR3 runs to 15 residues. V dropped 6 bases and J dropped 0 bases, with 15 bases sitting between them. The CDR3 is CASSAGTWSSYEQYF. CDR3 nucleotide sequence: TGTGCCAGCAGCGCCGGGACTTGGAGCTCCTACGAGCAGTACTTC.

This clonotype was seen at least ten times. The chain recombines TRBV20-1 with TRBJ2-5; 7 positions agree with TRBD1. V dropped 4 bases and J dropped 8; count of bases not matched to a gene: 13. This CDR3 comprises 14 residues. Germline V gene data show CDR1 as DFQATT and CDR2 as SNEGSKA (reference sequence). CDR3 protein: CSANLQGPTGTQYF. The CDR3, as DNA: TGCAGTGCTAACCTACAGGGGCCCACTGGCACCCAGTACTTC.

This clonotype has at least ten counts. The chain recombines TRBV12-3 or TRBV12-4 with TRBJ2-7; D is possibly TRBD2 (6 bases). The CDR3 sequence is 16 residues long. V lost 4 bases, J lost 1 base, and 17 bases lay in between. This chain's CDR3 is CASSWGMRGLSYEQYF. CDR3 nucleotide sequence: TGTGCCAGCAGTTGGGGGATGCGGGGCCTTTCCTACGAGCAGTACTTC.

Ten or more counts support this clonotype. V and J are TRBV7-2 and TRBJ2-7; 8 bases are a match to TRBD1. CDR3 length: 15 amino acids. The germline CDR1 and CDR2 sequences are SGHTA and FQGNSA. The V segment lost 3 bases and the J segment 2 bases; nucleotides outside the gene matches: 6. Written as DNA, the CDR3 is TGTGCCAGCAGCTTGTCGACAGGGGAAACCTACGAGCAGTACTTC. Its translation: CASSLSTGETYEQYF.

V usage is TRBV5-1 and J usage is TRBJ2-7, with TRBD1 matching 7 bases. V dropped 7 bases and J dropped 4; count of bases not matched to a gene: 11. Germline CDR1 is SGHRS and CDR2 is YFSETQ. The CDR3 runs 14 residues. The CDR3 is CASRIDRARYEQYF. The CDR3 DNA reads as TGCGCCAGCCGTATAGACAGGGCTCGTTACGAGCAGTACTTC.

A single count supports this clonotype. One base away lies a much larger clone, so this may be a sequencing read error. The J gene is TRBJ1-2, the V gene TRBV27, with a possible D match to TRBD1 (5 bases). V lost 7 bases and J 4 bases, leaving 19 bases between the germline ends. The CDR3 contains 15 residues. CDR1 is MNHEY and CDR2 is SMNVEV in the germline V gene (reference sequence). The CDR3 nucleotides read TGTGCCAGCATTATCCGGGGCCGGCCTCTCTATGGCTACACCTTC. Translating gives CASIIRGRPLYGYTF.

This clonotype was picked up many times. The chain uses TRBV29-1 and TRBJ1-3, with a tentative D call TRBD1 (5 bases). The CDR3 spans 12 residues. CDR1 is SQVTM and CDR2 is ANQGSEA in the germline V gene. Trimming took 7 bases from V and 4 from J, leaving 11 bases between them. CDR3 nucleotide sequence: TGCAGCGGCCAGACAGCCGGAAACACCATATATTTT. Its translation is CSGQTAGNTIYF.

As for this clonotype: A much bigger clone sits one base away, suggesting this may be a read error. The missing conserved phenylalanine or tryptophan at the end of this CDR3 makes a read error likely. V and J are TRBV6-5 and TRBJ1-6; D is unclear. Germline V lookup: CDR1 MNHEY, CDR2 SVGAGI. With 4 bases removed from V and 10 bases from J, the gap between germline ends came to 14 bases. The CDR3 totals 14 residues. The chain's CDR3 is CASSSPLFKSPLHS. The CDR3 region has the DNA TGTGCCAGCAGTTCCCCACTTTTTAAATCACCCCTCCACTCT.

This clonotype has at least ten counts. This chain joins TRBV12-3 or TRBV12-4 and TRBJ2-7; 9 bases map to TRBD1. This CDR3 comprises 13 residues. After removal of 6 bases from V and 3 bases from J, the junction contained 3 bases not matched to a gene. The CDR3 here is CASRGQGNYEQYF. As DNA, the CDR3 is TGTGCCAGCAGGGGACAGGGCAACTACGAGCAGTACTTC.

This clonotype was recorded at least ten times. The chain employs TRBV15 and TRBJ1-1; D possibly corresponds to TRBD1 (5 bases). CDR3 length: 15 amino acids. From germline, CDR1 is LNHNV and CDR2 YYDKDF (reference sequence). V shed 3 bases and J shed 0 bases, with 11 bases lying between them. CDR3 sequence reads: CATSSWDRLNTEAFF. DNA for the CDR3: TGTGCCACCAGCAGTTGGGACCGCTTGAACACTGAAGCTTTCTTT.

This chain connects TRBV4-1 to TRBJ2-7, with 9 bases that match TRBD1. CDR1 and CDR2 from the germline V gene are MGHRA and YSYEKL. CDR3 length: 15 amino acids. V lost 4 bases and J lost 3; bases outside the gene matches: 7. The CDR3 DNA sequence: TGCGCCAGCAGCCCTGGACAGGGGATACTCTACGAGCAGTACTTC. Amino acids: CASSPGQGILYEQYF.

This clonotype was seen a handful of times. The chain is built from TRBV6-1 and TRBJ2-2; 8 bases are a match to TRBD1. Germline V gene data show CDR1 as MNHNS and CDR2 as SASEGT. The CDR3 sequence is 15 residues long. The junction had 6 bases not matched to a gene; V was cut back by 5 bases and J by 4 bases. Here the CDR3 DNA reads TGTGCCAGCAGTAGAACAGGGGGGCTCACCGGGGAGCTGTTTTTT. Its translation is CASSRTGGLTGELFF.

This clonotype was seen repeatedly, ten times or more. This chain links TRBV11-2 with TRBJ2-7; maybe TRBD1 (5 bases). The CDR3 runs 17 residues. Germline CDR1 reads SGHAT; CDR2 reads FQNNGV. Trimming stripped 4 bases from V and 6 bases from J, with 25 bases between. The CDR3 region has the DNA TGTGCCAGCAGCTCAAATTTCGTAGGGGCCAGATCTCCCGAGCAGTACTTC. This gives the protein CASSSNFVGARSPEQYF.

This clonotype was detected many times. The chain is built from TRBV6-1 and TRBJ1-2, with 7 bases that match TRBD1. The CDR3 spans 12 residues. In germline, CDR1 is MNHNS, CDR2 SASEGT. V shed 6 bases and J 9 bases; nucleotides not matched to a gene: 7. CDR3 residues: CASSQTGRSYTF. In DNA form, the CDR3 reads TGTGCCAGCAGCCAGACAGGGAGGAGCTACACCTTC.

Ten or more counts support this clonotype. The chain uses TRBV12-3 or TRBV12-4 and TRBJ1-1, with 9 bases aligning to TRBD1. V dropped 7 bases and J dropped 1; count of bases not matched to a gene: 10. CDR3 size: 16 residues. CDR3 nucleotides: TGTGCCAGCACCATAATGTGGGGACAGGGGAACACTGAAGCTTTCTTT. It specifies CASTIMWGQGNTEAFF.